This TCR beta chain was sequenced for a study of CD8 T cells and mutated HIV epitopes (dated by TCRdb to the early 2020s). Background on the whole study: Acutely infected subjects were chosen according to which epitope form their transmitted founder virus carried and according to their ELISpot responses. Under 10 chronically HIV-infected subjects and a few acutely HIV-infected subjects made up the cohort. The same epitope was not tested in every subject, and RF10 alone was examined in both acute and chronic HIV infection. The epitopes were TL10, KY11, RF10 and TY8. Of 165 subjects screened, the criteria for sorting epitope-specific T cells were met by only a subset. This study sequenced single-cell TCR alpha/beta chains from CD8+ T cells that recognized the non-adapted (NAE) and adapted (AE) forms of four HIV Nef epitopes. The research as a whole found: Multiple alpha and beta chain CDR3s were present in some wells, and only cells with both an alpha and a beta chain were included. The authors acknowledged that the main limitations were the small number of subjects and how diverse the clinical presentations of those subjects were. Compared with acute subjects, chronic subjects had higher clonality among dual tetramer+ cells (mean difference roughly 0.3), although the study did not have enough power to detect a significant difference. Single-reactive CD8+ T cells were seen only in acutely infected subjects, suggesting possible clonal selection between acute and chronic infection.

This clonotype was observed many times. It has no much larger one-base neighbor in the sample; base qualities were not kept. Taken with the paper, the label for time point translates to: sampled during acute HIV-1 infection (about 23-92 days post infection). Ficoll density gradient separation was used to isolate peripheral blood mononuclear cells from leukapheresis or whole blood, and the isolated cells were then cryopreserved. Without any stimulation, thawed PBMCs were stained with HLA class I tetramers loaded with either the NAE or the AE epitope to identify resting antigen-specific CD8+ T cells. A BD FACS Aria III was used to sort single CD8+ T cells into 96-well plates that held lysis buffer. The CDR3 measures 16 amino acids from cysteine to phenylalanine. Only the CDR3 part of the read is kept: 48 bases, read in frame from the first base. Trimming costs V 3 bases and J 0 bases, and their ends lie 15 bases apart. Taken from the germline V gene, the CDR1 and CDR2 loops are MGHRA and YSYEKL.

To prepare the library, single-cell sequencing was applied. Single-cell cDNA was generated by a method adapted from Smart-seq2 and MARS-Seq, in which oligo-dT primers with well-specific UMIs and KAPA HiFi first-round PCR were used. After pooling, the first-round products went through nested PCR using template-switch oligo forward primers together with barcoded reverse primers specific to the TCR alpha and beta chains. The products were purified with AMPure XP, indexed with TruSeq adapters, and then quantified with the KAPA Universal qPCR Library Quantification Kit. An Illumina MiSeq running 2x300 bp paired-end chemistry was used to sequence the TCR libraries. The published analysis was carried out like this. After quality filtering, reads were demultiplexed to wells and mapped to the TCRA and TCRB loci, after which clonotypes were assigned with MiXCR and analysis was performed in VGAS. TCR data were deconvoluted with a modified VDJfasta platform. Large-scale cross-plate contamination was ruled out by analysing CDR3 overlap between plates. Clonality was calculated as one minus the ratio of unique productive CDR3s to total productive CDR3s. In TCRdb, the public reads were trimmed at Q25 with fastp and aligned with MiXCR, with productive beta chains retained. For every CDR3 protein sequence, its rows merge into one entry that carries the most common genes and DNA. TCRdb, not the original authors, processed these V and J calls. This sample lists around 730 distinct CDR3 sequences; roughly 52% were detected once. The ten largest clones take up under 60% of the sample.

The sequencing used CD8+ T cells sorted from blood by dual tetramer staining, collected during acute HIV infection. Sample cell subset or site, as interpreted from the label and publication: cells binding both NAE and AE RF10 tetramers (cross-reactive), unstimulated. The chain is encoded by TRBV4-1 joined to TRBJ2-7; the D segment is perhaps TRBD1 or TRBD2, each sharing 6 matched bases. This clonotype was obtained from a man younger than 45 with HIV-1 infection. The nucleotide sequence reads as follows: TGCGCCAGCAGCCATGAGGTGGGGGGCTTCTCCTACGAGCAGTACTTC. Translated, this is CASSHEVGGFSYEQYF.